This is a list of T cell receptor beta chains from one sample in a study of regulatory T cells in long-lasting Graves disease. MiXCR, run by TCRdb on the multiplex PCR reads, gives a single entry per CDR3 protein. The profile shows a few hundred thousand distinct CDR3 sequences, around 15% of them singletons. These records were also assigned to another study, of T cells in Graves' hyperthyroidism and ophthalmopathy.

The sample consisted of peripheral blood mononuclear cells (PBMCs), taken at new diagnosis, from a patient treated with antithyroid drugs. The receptors originated from a woman between 50 and 59 years old with Graves disease. The CDR3 runs from the conserved cysteine through the conserved F or W. A D gene is named only where the DNA matches it firmly. Size tells how often a clone was seen (once, few, many) or the class of an expanded clone, and some rows leave it out.

clone size	D gene	V gene	J gene	CDR3 protein	CDR3 DNA
-	TRBD2	TRBV5-8	TRBJ2-3	CASSLDSGRTDTQYF	TGTGCCAGCAGCTTGGATAGCGGGAGAACGGATACGCAGTATTTT
-	TRBD2	TRBV3-1	TRBJ2-1	CASTAGAGCYNEQGF	TGTGCCAGCACTGCGGGAGCCGGATGTTACAATGAGCAGGGCTTC
many	TRBD1	TRBV30	TRBJ1-2	CAWSPGTGVVFYGYTF	TGTGCCTGGAGTCCCGGGACAGGGGTAGTATTCTATGGCTACACCTTC
few	TRBD1	TRBV28	TRBJ2-7	CASSETGLSSYEQYF	TGTGCCAGCAGTGAGACAGGGTTAAGCTCCTACGAGCAGTACTTC
many	-	TRBV6-1	TRBJ2-7	CASRYGVASYEQYF	TGTGCCAGCAGATACGGAGTAGCCTCCTACGAGCAGTACTTC
-	TRBD1	TRBV7-3	TRBJ1-1	CASSPRTGESTEAFF	TGTGCCAGCAGCCCCCGGACAGGGGAGAGCACTGAAGCTTTCTTT
many	-	TRBV29-1	TRBJ1-2	CSVETDGYTF	TGCAGCGTTGAGACAGATGGCTACACCTTC
few	-	TRBV28	TRBJ1-1	CASSPSQNYRAEAFF	TGTGCCAGCAGCCCTAGCCAAAATTATAGGGCTGAAGCTTTCTTT
many	-	TRBV6-5	TRBJ1-1	CASSYSGGGGEAFF	TGTGCCAGCAGTTACTCTGGGGGCGGGGGTGAAGCTTTCTTT
-	TRBD1	TRBV11-2	TRBJ2-5	CASSAVGQAQETQYF	TGTGCCAGCAGCGCCGTGGGACAGGCCCAAGAGACCCAGTACTTC
-	TRBD2	TRBV7-9	TRBJ2-1	CATEKSGRVYNEQFF	TGTGCCACCGAGAAAAGCGGGAGGGTCTACAATGAGCAGTTCTTC
few	-	TRBV7-3	TRBJ1-5	CASSHNTDQPQHF	TGTGCCAGCAGCCACAACACTGATCAGCCCCAGCATTTT
many	-	TRBV3-1	TRBJ1-1	CASSQDWAAMNTEAFF	TGTGCCAGCAGCCAAGATTGGGCGGCCATGAACACTGAAGCTTTCTTT
many	TRBD2	TRBV28	TRBJ2-5	CASRPNIAGAGETQYF	TGTGCCAGCAGGCCAAACATCGCGGGAGCTGGGGAGACCCAGTACTTC
many	-	TRBV6-5	TRBJ2-2	CASSSPTSGLTNTGELFF	TGTGCCAGCAGTTCACCGACAAGCGGGCTCACGAACACCGGGGAGCTGTTTTTT
many	-	TRBV20-1	TRBJ2-3	CSASRVPDTQYF	TGCAGTGCTAGCAGGGTCCCAGATACGCAGTATTTT
many	-	TRBV11-2	TRBJ2-5	CASSLEAGTQYF	TGTGCCAGCAGCTTAGAAGCTGGGACCCAGTACTTC
many	-	TRBV9	TRBJ1-2	CASSGGVSSPNYGYTF	TGTGCCAGCAGCGGGGGGGTTTCGTCCCCTAACTATGGCTACACCTTC
few	TRBD1	TRBV5-4	TRBJ2-5	CASSLSNRDSPRTQYF	TGTGCCAGCAGCTTATCCAACCGGGACAGTCCTCGGACCCAGTACTTC
few	-	TRBV19	TRBJ1-2	CASSDRTGRGYGYTF	TGTGCCAGTAGTGACCGGACCGGGCGTGGGTATGGCTACACCTTC
-	-	TRBV19	TRBJ2-1	CASIMDPASRSYNEQFF	TGTGCCAGTATTATGGACCCGGCTAGCCGATCCTACAATGAGCAGTTCTTC
many	-	TRBV11-2	TRBJ2-1	CASRPDQGFYNEQFF	TGTGCCAGCAGGCCCGACCAAGGATTCTACAATGAGCAGTTCTTC
-	-	TRBV12-3/TRBV12-4	TRBJ2-5	CASSGDLLETQYF	TGTGCCAGCAGTGGGGACTTGCTGGAGACCCAGTACTTC
many	-	TRBV12-3/TRBV12-4	TRBJ2-7	CASSRGSISYEQYF	TGTGCCAGCAGTCGGGGAAGTATATCCTACGAGCAGTACTTC
few	TRBD2	TRBV7-3	TRBJ2-5	CASSRGLAGERETQYF	TGTGCCAGCAGCCGCGGACTAGCGGGAGAACGGGAGACCCAGTACTTC
few	TRBD1	TRBV20-1	TRBJ2-7	CSARPRDRGSYEQYF	TGCAGTGCTAGACCCCGGGACAGGGGTTCCTACGAGCAGTACTTC
many	TRBD1	TRBV12-3/TRBV12-4	TRBJ1-2	CASSSPSTGHYGYTF	TGTGCCAGCAGTTCCCCGTCGACAGGGCACTATGGCTACACCTTC
-	-	TRBV5-1	TRBJ2-1	CASSFSWNEQFF	TGCGCCAGCAGCTTTTCATGGAATGAGCAGTTCTTC
few	-	TRBV27	TRBJ1-4	CASSLWPGADEKLFF	TGTGCCAGCAGCTTATGGCCCGGGGCGGATGAAAAACTGTTTTTT
once	-	TRBV18	TRBJ2-4	CASSPPWDKPLNLAKNIQYF	TGTGCCAGCTCACCACCGTGGGACAAGCCCCTGAATCTAGCCAAAAACATTCAGTACTTC
-	-	TRBV19	TRBJ2-3	CASSISRQGLDTQYF	TGTGCCAGTAGTATTTCGAGGCAGGGTCTGGATACGCAGTATTTT
-	-	TRBV4-2	TRBJ1-4	CASSAPRGKADEKLFF	TGTGCCAGCAGTGCCCCGAGGGGGAAGGCTGATGAAAAACTGTTTTTT
many	-	TRBV28	TRBJ2-1	CASSPTTDNEQFF	TGTGCCAGCAGTCCCACGACGGATAATGAGCAGTTCTTC
-	TRBD1	TRBV27	TRBJ2-7	CASSFSTGEYELYF	TGTGCCAGCAGTTTCTCGACAGGGGAGTACGAGCTGTACTTC
-	-	TRBV5-5	TRBJ2-5	CASSPPGLEQETQYF	TGTGCCAGCAGCCCCCCGGGACTCGAACAAGAGACCCAGTACTTC
many	-	TRBV6-5	TRBJ2-2	CASSYSGTGELFF	TGTGCCAGCAGTTACTCCGGTACCGGGGAGCTGTTTTTT
-	TRBD1	TRBV29-1	TRBJ2-7	CSVGDLGTGIYEQYF	TGCAGCGTTGGAGACCTCGGGACAGGGATCTACGAGCAGTACTTC
many	TRBD1	TRBV12-3/TRBV12-4	TRBJ1-4	CASTPGQVNEKLFF	TGTGCCAGCACACCGGGACAGGTTAATGAAAAACTGTTTTTT
-	-	TRBV28	TRBJ1-2	CASSSAQGYYTF	TGTGCCAGCAGTTCCGCACAGGGCTATTACACCTTC
-	-	TRBV7-3	TRBJ2-2	CASSFDANTGELFF	TGTGCCAGCAGCTTCGACGCGAACACCGGGGAGCTGTTTTTT
-	-	TRBV28	TRBJ1-3	CASTFGGARYGNTIYF	TGTGCCAGCACCTTTGGGGGGGCGCGGTACGGAAACACCATATATTTT
many	TRBD1	TRBV24-1	TRBJ1-5	CATSDRSTGVGQPQHF	TGTGCCACCAGTGACCGAAGTACAGGGGTGGGGCAGCCCCAGCATTTT
many	-	TRBV2	TRBJ1-1	CASLSPRTTNTEAFF	TGTGCCAGCCTCTCCCCCCGGACAACGAACACTGAAGCTTTCTTT
few	TRBD1	TRBV19	TRBJ2-7	CASSIGSGQGVYEQYF	TGTGCCAGTAGTATCGGATCGGGACAGGGGGTCTACGAGCAGTACTTC
many	-	TRBV18	TRBJ1-2	CASSSDSTGYGYTF	TGTGCCAGCTCATCCGACAGCACTGGCTATGGCTACACCTTC
-	-	TRBV10-1	TRBJ2-1	CASSESHGNEQFF	TGCGCCAGCAGTGAGTCACATGGCAATGAGCAGTTCTTC
many	-	TRBV9	TRBJ2-1	CASSATPSHEQFF	TGTGCCAGCAGCGCGACCCCCAGCCATGAGCAGTTCTTC
-	-	TRBV27	TRBJ1-1	CASSSAAEAFF	TGTGCCAGCAGTTCCGCCGCTGAAGCTTTCTTT
-	-	TRBV5-1	TRBJ1-3	CASSLHPSGNTIYF	TGCGCCAGCAGCTTGCATCCCTCTGGAAACACCATATATTTT